This TCR beta chain was documented in a study of kidney transplant recipient with SARS-CoV-2 infection. Germline V gene lookup returns CDR1 SGHNT and CDR2 YYREEE (reference sequence). The CDR3 extends over 16 amino acids. V lost 7 bases and J 4 bases, leaving 23 bases between the germline ends. In its sample, this clonotype was seen many times. TCRdb recomputed calls from the reads with MiXCR, one row per CDR3 protein. The sample has about 240,000 distinct CDR3 sequences; more than 25% are singletons. This clonotype was obtained from a male patient between 25 and 39 years old who had COVID-19 and was a kidney transplant recipient. Part of the T cell pool may stem from the graft donor. The rearrangement uses TRBV5-4 and TRBJ1-2; no clear D. The sample was a blood sample, taken at baseline and on day 111 from a kidney transplant recipient. Written as DNA, the CDR3 is TGTGCCAGCGCCCAGTTCGTACCAGGAAAGACCTATGGCTACACCTTC. Amino acid sequence: CASAQFVPGKTYGYTF.